These 8 T cell receptor beta chains came from one sample sequenced in a study of tumor-infiltrating lymphocytes in primary liver carcinoma. For blood RNA, unsorted whole blood served as the source, and germline DNA was extracted too. Reverse transcription of roughly 480 ng total RNA with a constant-region primer produced TCR beta cDNA. Three nested multiplex PCR rounds of slightly modified ARM-PCR generated TCR beta libraries. Investigators reported that the first two PCR rounds, at around 11 cycles each, used TRBV1-TRBV30 forward primers with a C-beta reverse primer. TCRdb called the multiplex PCR reads again in MiXCR, with one record for every CDR3 protein. Of fewer than 350,000 distinct CDR3 sequences in the sample, approximately 65% were seen once. The sequenced sample was peripheral blood. The receptors shown here come from a man aged 35-49 years with primary liver carcinoma and hepatitis B virus infection.

In the case of this clonotype: This could be a read error, since a much larger clone is one nucleotide away. The genes are TRBV12-3 or TRBV12-4 and TRBJ2-2; 12 bases are a match to TRBD2. CDR3 length: 16 residues. The CDR3 protein is CVSSQGLAGLTGELFF. CDR3 in DNA: TGTGTCAGCAGCCAAGGACTAGCGGGACTCACCGGGGAGCTGTTTTTT.

Comments on this clonotype: A junction end diverges from the germline sequence, so it may reflect a read error. The rearrangement links TRBV6-5 to TRBJ2-1; 9 nucleotides match TRBD2. Germline CDR1 is MNHEY and CDR2 is SVGAGI. The CDR3 extends over 16 amino acids. The CDR3 loop is CANSYSGGGAFNEQFF. The CDR3 bases are TGTGCCAACAGTTACTCCGGCGGGGGGGCCTTCAATGAGCAGTTCTTC.

This chain uses TRBV30 with TRBJ2-1, with TRBD1 as a possible D gene (6 bases). Trimming pared 0 bases from V and 9 bases from J, leaving 15 bases between. This CDR3 has 14 amino acids. The germline V gene has CDR1 GTSNPN and CDR2 SVGIG (reference sequence). This CDR3 is CAWSVLQGRGEQFF. CDR3 DNA: TGTGCCTGGAGTGTCCTCCAGGGGAGAGGTGAGCAGTTCTTC.

This clonotype was detected ten times or more. The chain links TRBV6-1 to TRBJ2-3, with D perhaps matching TRBD1 (6 bases). The CDR3 runs to 17 residues. CDR1 MNHNS and CDR2 SASEGT come from the germline V gene. With 6 bases removed from V and 1 base from J, the gap between germline ends came to 20 bases. The CDR3 bases are TGTGCCAGCAGAGAATCCTACGGGACACTCCGCACAGATACGCAGTATTTT. Translating gives CASRESYGTLRTDTQYF.

This chain joins TRBV12-3 or TRBV12-4 and TRBJ2-1, with TRBD1 as a possible D gene (6 bases). This CDR3 has 16 amino acids. Trimming pared 5 bases from V and 12 bases from J, leaving 26 bases between. This CDR3 is CASSKRDNYLRDVQFF. The CDR3 DNA reads as TGTGCCAGCAGTAAACGGGACAATTATCTCCGGGATGTGCAGTTCTTC.

This clonotype has a single count. The chain is built from TRBV5-1 and TRBJ2-7; D is unclear. Deletions cut 1 base from V and 6 bases from J, with 17 bases between. The CDR3 is 15 residues long. Germline CDR1 SGHRS, CDR2 YFSETQ. DNA for the CDR3: TGCGCCAGCAGCTTGCTTACCCGTTCGGATGGCGAGCAGTACTTC. Translation: CASSLLTRSDGEQYF.

As to this clonotype: Germline is not matched at one junction end, which may reflect a read error. The gene calls are TRBV29-1 and TRBJ2-3; 9 nucleotides line up with TRBD2. This CDR3 is built from 18 residues. The germline V gene encodes CDR1 SQVTM and CDR2 ANQGSEA. The DNA for the CDR3 is TGCAGCGTTGGAGAGTGGGACTCTAGCGGGACCCCTAGGGATACACAGTATTTT. Amino acids: CSVGEWDSSGTPRDTQYF.

At least ten counts were recorded for this clonotype. The genes are TRBV6-5 and TRBJ1-5; no reliable D call. V shed 0 bases and J shed 4 bases, with 10 bases lying between them. CDR3 length equals 15 residues. The germline gives CDR1 MNHEY, CDR2 SVGAGI. CDR3: CASSYSHSGNQPQHF. CDR3 nucleotides: TGTGCCAGCAGTTACTCGCACAGTGGGAATCAGCCCCAGCATTTT.